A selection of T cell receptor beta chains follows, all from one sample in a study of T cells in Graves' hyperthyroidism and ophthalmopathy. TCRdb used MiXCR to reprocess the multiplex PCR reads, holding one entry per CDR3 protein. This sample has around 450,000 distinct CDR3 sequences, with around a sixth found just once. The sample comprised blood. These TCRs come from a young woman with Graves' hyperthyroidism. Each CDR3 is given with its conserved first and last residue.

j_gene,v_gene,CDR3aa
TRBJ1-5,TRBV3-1,CASSQGTGGPYSNQPQHF
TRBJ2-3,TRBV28,CASTLTSGRGGTDTQYF
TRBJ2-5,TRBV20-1,CSASQISQYF
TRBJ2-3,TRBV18,CASSPTRVLTDTQYF
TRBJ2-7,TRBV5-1,CASRLAGGTYEQYF
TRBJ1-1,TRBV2,CASSEAPGRSEAFF
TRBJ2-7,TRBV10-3,CASSSDRDRVLANYEQYF
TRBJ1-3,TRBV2,CASSESRLISGNTIYF
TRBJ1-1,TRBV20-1,CSARDLVRVRTEAFF
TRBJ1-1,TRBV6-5,CASSYSEAEAFF
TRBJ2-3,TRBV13,CASSPGVRANTQYF
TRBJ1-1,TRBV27,CASSLDGPNTEALF
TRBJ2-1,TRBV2,CASSSPGRALREQFF
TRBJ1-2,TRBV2,CASSEALLPGPSNYGYTF
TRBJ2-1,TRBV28,CASSLPDRGHDEQFF
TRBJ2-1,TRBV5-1,CASGGGTGAHNEQFF
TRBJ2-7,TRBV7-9,CASSLEAERGEQYF
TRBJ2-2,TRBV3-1,CASRNTGFGTGELFF
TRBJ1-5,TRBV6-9,CASSSHRQGGNQPQHF
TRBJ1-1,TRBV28,CASSFFRGDTEAFF
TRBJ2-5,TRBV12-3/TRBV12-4,CASAKGETQYF
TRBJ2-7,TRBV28,CASSTPDRGDYEQYF
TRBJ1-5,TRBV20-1,CSAREGPPGRNQPQHF
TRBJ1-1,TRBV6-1,CASSEETGDEAFF
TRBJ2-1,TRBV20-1,CSARASGQHSYNEQFF
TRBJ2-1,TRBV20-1,CSARDPGLAGGPRQFF
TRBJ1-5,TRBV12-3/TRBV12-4,CASRKMGGDNQPQHF
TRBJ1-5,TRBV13,CASSRTQGGGGNQPQHF
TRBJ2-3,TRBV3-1,CASSNRDYNTDTQYF
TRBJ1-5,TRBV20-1,CSAVDRSNQPQHF
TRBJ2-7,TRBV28,CASSPPGTGTYEQYF
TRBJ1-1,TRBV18,CASSLGAGMDTEAFF
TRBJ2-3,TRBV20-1,CSARRDPTDTQYF
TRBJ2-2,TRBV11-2,CASSPTQGRGTGELFF
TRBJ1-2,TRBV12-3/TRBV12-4,CASSPRTGSIYGYTF
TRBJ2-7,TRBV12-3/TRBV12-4,CASSSYTIRDRDHEQYF
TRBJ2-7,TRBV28,CASSGGHEQYF
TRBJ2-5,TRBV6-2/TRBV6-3,CASSTYSGRTQETQYF
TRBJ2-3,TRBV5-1,CASSLAADPDTQYF
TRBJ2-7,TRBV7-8,CASSPSSGGSGEQYF
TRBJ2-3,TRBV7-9,CASSWVPGQGGADTQYF
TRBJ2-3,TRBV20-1,CSASSTSGGAWDTQYF
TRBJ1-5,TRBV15,CATSRDRGGGNQPQHF
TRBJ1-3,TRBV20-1,CSARDSSLVQRVSGNTIYF
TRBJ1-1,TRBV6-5,CASSYQGQGGTEAFF
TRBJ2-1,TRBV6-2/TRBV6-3,CASSGSSGGINEQFF
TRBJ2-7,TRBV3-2,CASSQIGERGGISAYEQYF
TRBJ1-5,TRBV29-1,CSVQNGNQPQHF
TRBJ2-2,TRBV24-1,CATSDPGQTYTGELFF
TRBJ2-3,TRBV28,CASSPGVEDTQYF
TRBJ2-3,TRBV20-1,CSATPSGLGDTQYF
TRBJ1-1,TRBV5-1,CASSLGAGGRVTEAFF
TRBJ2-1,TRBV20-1,CSAAFLADSYNEQFF
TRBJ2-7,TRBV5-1,CASSLEASAAYEQYF
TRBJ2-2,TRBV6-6,CASSYSLSRAAGELFF
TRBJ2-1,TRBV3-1,CASSQGYDSRYNEQFF
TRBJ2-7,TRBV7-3,CASSSGTGVKQYF
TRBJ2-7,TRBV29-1,CSVRGVEQYF
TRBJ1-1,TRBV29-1,CSVTGTNTEAFF
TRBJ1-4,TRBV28,CASRERGRKLFF